The source of this TCR beta chain is a study of CD8+CD57+ T cells in acquired aplastic anemia (dated by TCRdb to 2016 to 2019). The study in broad terms: Extracted DNA from sorted CD4+ and CD8+ cells averaged about 2.9 ug, ranging from roughly 0.19 to 27.4 ug. General conclusions and limits of the study: Between patients and healthy controls, no significant difference in CD8+ Simpson's diversity was found (P=0.060). Although 25 to 30 CD8+ CDR3 sequences were shared by patients and controls, these sequences appeared highly expressed in patients and within the immunodominant clones of patients.

TCR repertoires of sorted CD4+ and CD8+ blood T cells from severe aplastic anemia patients and healthy subjects were deep-sequenced in the study. Ficoll-Paque density gradient centrifugation was used to isolate peripheral blood mononuclear cells. CD4+ and CD8+ T cells were sorted by FACS or magnetic beads before DNA extraction. Genomic DNA was used as template for profiling of TCR beta VDJ combinations and CDR3 sequences. An Illumina HiSeq 2000 was the platform used for TCR repertoire sequencing. Turning to the authors' computational methods: Repertoires were assessed using TRBV/TRBJ rearrangement plots, CDR3 size and DJ length profiles, and Simpson's diversity index. The most abundant DNA sequence in the deep sequencing data was taken as the immunodominant clone. CDR3 amino acid sequences were screened for sharing across subjects and were compared with published repertoires and the VDJdb database. TCRdb reprocessed the public reads (quality trimming at Q25 with fastp, clone calling with MiXCR) and kept in-frame beta chains. All rows with the same CDR3 protein become a single entry with the most common DNA and genes. The V and J calls follow TCRdb's processing rather than the paper's. The table for this sample lists about 190,000 distinct CDR3 sequences; around 65% of them were counted only once. Around 42% of the sample is in the top ten clones.

Regarding this clonotype: Its binding antigen is unknown. The sample holds no much larger clone one base away, and base qualities are not on file.

CDR1 is given as SEHNR and CDR2 as FQNEAQ, both from the germline V gene (reference sequence). The CDR3, cysteine through phenylalanine, is 15 amino acids long. Left in the record is the CDR3 DNA by itself, 45 bases read in frame from the first base. At the junction V is shortened by 6 bases and J by 1 base; bases outside the gene matches: 6. The chain links TRBV7-9 with TRBJ2-1, and 7 bases in between align with TRBD1. What was sequenced was sorted CD4+, CD8+, or CD8+CD57+ T cells (not recorded which) from PBMCs. The sequence was collected from a human donor with severe aplastic anemia or a healthy control (not recorded which). This receptor has the CDR3 CASRPDRSSYNEQFF. The nucleotides read TGTGCCAGCAGACCGGACAGGTCTTCCTACAATGAGCAGTTCTTC.